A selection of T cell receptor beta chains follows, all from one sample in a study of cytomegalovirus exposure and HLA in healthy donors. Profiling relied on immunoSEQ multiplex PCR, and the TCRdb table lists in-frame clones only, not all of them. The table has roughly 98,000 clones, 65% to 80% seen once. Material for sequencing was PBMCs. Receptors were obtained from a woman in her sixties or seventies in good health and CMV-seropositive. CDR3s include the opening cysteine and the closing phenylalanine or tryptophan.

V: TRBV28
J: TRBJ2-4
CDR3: CASRETGALAKNIQYF

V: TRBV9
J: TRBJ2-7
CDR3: CASSVAPAEAGYEQYF

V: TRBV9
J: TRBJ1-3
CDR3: CASSASGAGNTIYF

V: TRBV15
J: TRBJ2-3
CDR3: CATKPDRARDTQYF

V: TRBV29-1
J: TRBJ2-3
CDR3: CSVSQGLLVDTQYF

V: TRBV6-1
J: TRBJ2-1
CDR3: CASSESLAATYNEQFF

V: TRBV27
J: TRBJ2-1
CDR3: CASSFLSSGKDNEQFF

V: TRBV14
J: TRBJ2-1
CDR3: CASSQRRDSLEQFF

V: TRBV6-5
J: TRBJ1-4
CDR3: CASSYTWTAEKLFF

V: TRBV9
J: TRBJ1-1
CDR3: CASSVASTGVTEAFF

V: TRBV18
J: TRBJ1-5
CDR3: CASSPDRDNQPQHF

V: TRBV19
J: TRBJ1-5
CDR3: CASSKGLTGEISNQPQHF

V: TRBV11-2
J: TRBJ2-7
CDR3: CASSLATTGAEQYF

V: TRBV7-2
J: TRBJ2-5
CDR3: CASSLTSGGFQETQYF

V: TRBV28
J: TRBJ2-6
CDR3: CASSPVGQGVDGANVLTF

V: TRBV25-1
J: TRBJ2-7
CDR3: CASSGPLSYEQYF

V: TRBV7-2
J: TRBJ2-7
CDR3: CASSLARISGEYEQYF

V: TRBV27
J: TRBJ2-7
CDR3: CASSLWAGGPLNEQYF

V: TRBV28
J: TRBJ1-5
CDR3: CASSSPSQPQHF

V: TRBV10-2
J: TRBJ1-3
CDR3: CASSERSTGNTIYF

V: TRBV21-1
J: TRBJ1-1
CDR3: CAILDRGDLGNTEAFF

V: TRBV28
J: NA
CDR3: CASSPLTGNPYYEQYF

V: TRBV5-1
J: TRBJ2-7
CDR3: CASSTERTYEQYF

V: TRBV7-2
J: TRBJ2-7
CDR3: CASSLERDTYSYEQYF

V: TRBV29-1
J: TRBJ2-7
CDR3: CSVGGGRGFHEQYF

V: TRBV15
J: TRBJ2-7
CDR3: CATSRVVGASDSYEQYF

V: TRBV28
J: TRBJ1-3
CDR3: CASSQGQKDTIYF

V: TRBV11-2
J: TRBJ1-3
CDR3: CASSLEGRIGNTIYF

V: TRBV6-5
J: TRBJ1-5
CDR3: CASSYSNRAGQPQHF

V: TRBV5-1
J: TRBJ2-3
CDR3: CASGRLVTDTQYF

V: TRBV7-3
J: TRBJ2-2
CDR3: CASSSGLAGGELFF

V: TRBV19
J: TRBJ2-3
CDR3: CASTPPTPRTGGYTQYF

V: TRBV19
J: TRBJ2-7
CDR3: CASSMGRQGASYEQYF

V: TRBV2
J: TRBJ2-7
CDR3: CASSVGQGSEQYF

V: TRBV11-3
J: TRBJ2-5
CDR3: CASSPGTGGAETQYF

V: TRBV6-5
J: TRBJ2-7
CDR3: CASSYSRAGSYEQYF

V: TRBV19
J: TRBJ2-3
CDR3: CASNSGTSTDTQYF

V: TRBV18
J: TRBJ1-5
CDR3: CASSLGDRGTNQPQHF

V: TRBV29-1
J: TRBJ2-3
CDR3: CSVSGLAIDTQYF

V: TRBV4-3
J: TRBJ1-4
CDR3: CASSQDSDLVEKLFF

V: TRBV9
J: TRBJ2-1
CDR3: CASSVQGSANEQFF

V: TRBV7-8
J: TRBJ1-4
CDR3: CASSPTGINEKLFF

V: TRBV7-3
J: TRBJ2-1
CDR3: CASSLTVGASGSNEQFF

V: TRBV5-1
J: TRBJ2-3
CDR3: CASSLGTGRPDTQYF

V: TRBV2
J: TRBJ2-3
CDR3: CASTQSGSDRRF

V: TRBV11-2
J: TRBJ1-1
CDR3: CASSPVGTANTEAFF

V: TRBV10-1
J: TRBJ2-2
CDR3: CASRGQGNTGELFF

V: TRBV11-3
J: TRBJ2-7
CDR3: CASSLRHSYEQYF

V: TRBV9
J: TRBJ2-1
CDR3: CASSVRGTSDNEQFF

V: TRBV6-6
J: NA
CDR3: CASSYRQGVSYEQYF

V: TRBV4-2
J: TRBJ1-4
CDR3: CASSPTGETNEKLFF

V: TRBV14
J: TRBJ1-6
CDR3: CATAGGGSPLHF